This T cell receptor beta chain appears in the sequencing data of a study of blood T cell repertoires in COVID-19. Libraries were prepared by immunoSEQ multiplex PCR; TCRdb keeps only in-frame clonotypes and omits some of them. Among tens of thousands of clones listed, around 76% were seen once. Source material: peripheral blood. The sequence came from a human donor in a cohort sampled during active COVID-19.

CDR3 DNA: TGTGCCAGCAGTTTGGGACAGCCGGAGGATGGCTACACCTTC. Its protein product is CASSLGQPEDGYTF. V and J are TRBV3-1 (or the pseudogene TRBV3-2) and TRBJ1-2; 7 bases match TRBD1. The CDR3 has 14 amino acids. Germline CDR1 LGHDT, CDR2 YNNKEL (reference sequence). The junction had 10 bases not matched to a gene; V was cut back by 6 bases and J by 6 bases.